This TCR beta chain stems from a study of blood T cell repertoires in COVID-19. Measured with immunoSEQ multiplex PCR; TCRdb has only the in-frame clones, and not every one. The table shows 400,000 to 550,000 clones, with 70% to 90% occurring only once. This clone came up once. The age range of participants was about 18 to 100 years, with residence in about 25 US areas. In assigning cohorts, the study relied on participant-reported clinical history. Sequencing was performed on PBMCs or T cells enriched from blood (not recorded which). This TCR derives from a woman under 30 with acute COVID-19.

Written as DNA, the CDR3 is TGTGCCAGCAGAGGGGGCTGGGCCCGTCAAGATACGCAGTATTTT. This codes for CASRGGWARQDTQYF. The rearrangement uses TRBV11-2 and TRBJ2-3, with 7 bases that match TRBD1. The germline V gene has CDR1 SGHAT and CDR2 FQNNGV. The CDR3 contains 15 residues. The V and J ends lost 6 bases and 5 bases, in that order; junction bases with no gene match: 11.